This T cell receptor beta chain derives from a study of patients and donors after allogeneic stem cell transplantation. TCRdb used MiXCR to reprocess the RT-PCR reads, holding one entry per CDR3 protein. The data show hundreds of thousands of distinct CDR3 sequences, roughly 17% seen once. This clonotype was counted between two and nine times. The germline V and J ends were trimmed by 1 base and 9 bases, with 13 bases remaining between them. CDR3 length: 14 residues. CDR1 LGHNA and CDR2 YNFKEQ come from the germline V gene. The clonotype comes from a human donor who was either an allogeneic HSCT recipient or a stem cell or donor lymphocyte infusion donor (not recorded which). It is not recorded whose cells these are; they may come from a transplant donor. The rearrangement joins TRBV4-2 to TRBJ2-1; D unresolved. The specimen was blood, either unsorted or a sorted T cell fraction (not recorded which). The CDR3 sequence is CASSQGELSVEQFF. In DNA, the CDR3 is TGTGCCAGCAGCCAAGGAGAACTTAGTGTTGAGCAGTTCTTC.